This T cell receptor (beta chain) was recorded in a study of CD8 T cells in Susac syndrome. General study points: Only a relatively small number of individuals were included in the TCR sequencing and HLA analysis.

RNA, at about 0.5 to 1 ug, was reverse transcribed with random hexamers. Amplification of the TCR beta CDR3 was carried out by immunoSEQ multiplex PCR, which spanned a total of 54 Vbeta and 13 Jbeta segments. TCRdb re-called the immunoSEQ multiplex PCR reads with MiXCR, one entry per CDR3 protein. The repertoire holds a few hundred thousand distinct CDR3 sequences, with 95% as singletons. The CDR3 consists of 15 residues. CDR1 is MNHEY, CDR2 SMNVEV, per germline (reference sequence). V gave up 4 bases and J gave up 4 bases; unmatched junction bases: 7. On this clonotype itself: What it binds is not known.

The rearrangement links TRBV27 to TRBJ2-3; 8 bases agree with TRBD1. The sequenced material came from CD4+ T cells from PBMCs. The clonotype originates from a human donor with multiple sclerosis. Written as DNA, the CDR3 is TGTGCCAGCAGTTCTGTGCAGGGGGCATCAGATACGCAGTATTTT. This encodes CASSSVQGASDTQYF.